This record looks at one TCR beta chain sequence and its context. Its target antigen remains unknown. The sample holds no much larger clone one base away, and base qualities are not on file. TCRbeta CDR3 regions were amplified from genomic DNA using the immunoSEQ Assay, a bias-controlled multiplex PCR. Concerning the study's data processing: Nucleated cell counts per sample were estimated from amplification of reference gene primers within the assay. To quantify the absolute abundance of each unique TCRbeta CDR3 rearrangement, sequence reads were collapsed and filtered. For each sample, productive Simpson clonality was calculated by taking the square root of Simpson's diversity index across productive rearrangements. TCRdb mirrors the immuneACCESS table, restricted to in-frame sequences. Some clones are absent from its copies; in checked studies, under half trace to an unresolved V gene, and the reason for the others is unknown. V, J and clone size are taken as reported in that table, and D and trimming were inferred from the DNA itself. Counted in this sample were more than 95,000 clones; 70% to 90% of them appeared once. The biggest ten clones account for around 8% of the sample.

This sample was included in a study of blood T cell repertoires in COVID-19 (dated by TCRdb to 2020 to 2021). About the investigation overall: The collaborator samples originated in the United States, Italy and Spain and spanned the acute and convalescent phases of COVID-19. Where available, HLA class I and class II types were taken from metadata supplied by the sample provider and were not determined by assay-based typing. A freely available public database, intended as a resource for researchers studying the immune response to SARS-CoV-2, is where the repertoires were released. Deeply sampled blood TCRbeta repertoires from subjects exposed to, actively infected with, or recovered from COVID-19 were included in the dataset. The samples were drawn from two sources: the first 160 participants of the ongoing ImmuneRACE study, and 950 to 1,500 subjects contributed by 6 global collaborators. The sample metadata nearly always contained a de-identified subject ID, COVID-19 status, age in years and sex. The prospective study material was composed of cDNA or gDNA derived from T cells, B-cell-depleted T cells, or PBMCs.

Overall study results and their limits: Clinical and demographic metadata were provided uncurated, with the amount varying by source and participant.

Samples from volunteer blood donors who had recovered from COVID-19 were contributed by a second Seattle source. The collaborating institutions used their own protocols to collect whole blood in K2EDTA tubes. For TCRbeta analysis, collaborators shipped samples in one of three forms: frozen whole blood, isolated PBMCs, or DNA extracted from either of those sample types. The CDR3 runs 16 residues from the cysteine to the phenylalanine. Here the CDR3 DNA is all that survives: 48 bases in frame from base 1. V is pared back by 7 bases and J by 6 bases, with 22 bases lying between the germline termini. As encoded in the germline V gene, CDR1 is MRHNA while CDR2 is SNTAGT.

This TCR came from a man in his sixties or seventies who had recovered from COVID-19. The chain is assembled from TRBV6-4 and TRBJ1-5, with a weak D call of TRBD1 (5 bases match). The source material was peripheral blood. The CDR3 region: CASTNPGFREGQPQHF. The DNA reads as follows: TGTGCCAGCACTAACCCGGGATTCAGGGAGGGTCAGCCCCAGCATTTT.